Listed below are T cell receptor beta chains from one sample, sequenced in a study of cytomegalovirus exposure and HLA in healthy donors. Assay used: immunoSEQ multiplex PCR; TCRdb lists only in-frame clones, some missing. The sample holds approximately 110,000 clones, 73% seen once. Sequenced input: PBMCs. These receptors all stem from a woman in her thirties or forties in good health and CMV-seronegative. Both conserved end residues are trimmed from each CDR3. Size is stated for part of the rows, as once, few or many counts, or as a class when the clone is expanded.

j_gene,abundance,v_gene,CDR3aa
TRBJ1-1,NA,TRBV7-9,ASSFPRGANTEAF
TRBJ1-5,NA,TRBV27,ASSRGTGDQPQH
TRBJ1-1,NA,TRBV28,ASRTGGRDTEAF
TRBJ2-7,NA,TRBV30,AWSVPPTMWEQY
TRBJ2-7,NA,TRBV18,ASSPGAEKPYEQY
TRBJ1-6,NA,TRBV6-6,ASSYTEGQVTPLH
TRBJ2-7,NA,TRBV2,ASSDGIYEQY
TRBJ2-1,NA,TRBV28,ASSPRTSGRSNEQF
TRBJ2-1,once,TRBV28,ASSATGYNEQF
TRBJ2-7,few,TRBV7-9,ASSLGYIGLVI
TRBJ2-7,NA,TRBV18,ASSPAGQGTYEQY
TRBJ1-1,NA,TRBV21-1,ASSKDWSEDTEAF
TRBJ2-5,NA,TRBV5-1,ASSLVPGSQETQY
TRBJ1-4,NA,TRBV9,ASSVEPEAANEKLF
TRBJ1-5,NA,TRBV1,TSSLQGNQPQH
TRBJ2-5,NA,TRBV21-1,ASSRGQLNQETQY
TRBJ1-2,NA,TRBV7-3,ASSLTARTGGNYGYT
TRBJ2-1,NA,TRBV7-8,ASSSDRVSRSYNEQF
TRBJ1-1,few,TRBV7-9,SSSPQGTKVNTEAF
TRBJ1-3,NA,TRBV7-2,ASSLVRYSSGNTIY
TRBJ2-5,NA,TRBV7-9,SSSFDRGFVETQY
TRBJ1-3,NA,TRBV10-3,AISEGKGSGNTIY
TRBJ2-3,NA,TRBV18,ASSPLSSTDTQY
TRBJ2-7,NA,TRBV7-9,SSSLTPSGAAYEQY
TRBJ2-1,NA,TRBV30,AWRSRDYPYNEQF
TRBJ1-2,NA,TRBV25-1,ASSPSGGGFGYT
TRBJ2-5,few,TRBV11-2,ASSLAGGRVETQY
TRBJ2-3,NA,TRBV10-3,AITAGPDTDTQY
TRBJ1-1,NA,TRBV6-4,ASSDSPGQGATEAF
TRBJ2-5,NA,TRBV11-3,ASSRGQGKETQY
TRBJ2-1,NA,TRBV7-3,ASSSGQTNNEQF
TRBJ2-3,NA,TRBV5-4,ASSLGLPAGGPHTQY
TRBJ2-3,NA,TRBV28,ASSLRGLGTDTQY
TRBJ2-5,NA,TRBV5-1,ASSLWERAETQY
TRBJ2-3,NA,TRBV19,ASSSPGLAQPDTQY
NA,NA,TRBV5-5,ASSLDWTGGGYEQY